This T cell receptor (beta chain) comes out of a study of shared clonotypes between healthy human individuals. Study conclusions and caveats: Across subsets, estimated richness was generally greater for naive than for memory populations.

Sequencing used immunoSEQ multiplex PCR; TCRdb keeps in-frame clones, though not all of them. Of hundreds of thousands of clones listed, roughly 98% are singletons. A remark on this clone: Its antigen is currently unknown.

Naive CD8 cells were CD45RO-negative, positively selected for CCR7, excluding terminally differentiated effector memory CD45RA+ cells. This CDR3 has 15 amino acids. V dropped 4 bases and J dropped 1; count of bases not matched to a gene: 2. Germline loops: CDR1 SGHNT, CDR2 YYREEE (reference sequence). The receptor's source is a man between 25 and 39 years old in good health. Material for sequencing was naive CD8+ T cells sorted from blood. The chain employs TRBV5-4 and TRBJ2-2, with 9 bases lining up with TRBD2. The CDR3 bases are TGTGCCAGCAGCCAGACTAGCGGGAACACCGGGGAGCTGTTTTTT. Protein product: CASSQTSGNTGELFF.